A single sample is the source of the 26 T cell receptor beta chains below, sequenced in a study of Graves' ophthalmopathy and Graves' hyperthyroidism. RNA transcripts provided the template for amplifying TCR beta CDR3 regions. HTBI-primed first-round RT-PCR preceded second-round multiplex PCR. Each CDR3 protein is one row after TCRdb ran MiXCR on the multiplex PCR reads. The sample consists of approximately 540,000 distinct CDR3 sequences, under 40% of them appearing once. The sample taken for sequencing was peripheral blood or thyroid tissue (not recorded which). The receptors were sampled from an adult man with Graves' hyperthyroidism.

This clonotype was seen repeatedly, ten times or more. The V and J genes are TRBV20-1 and TRBJ2-7; D possibly matches TRBD1 or TRBD2 (5 bases each). Per germline, CDR1 DFQATT and CDR2 SNEGSKA (reference sequence). The CDR3 length is 15 residues. Trimming cost V 0 bases and J 2 bases, with 14 bases left between them. CDR3 nucleotides: TGCAGTGCTAGAGAAACCGGGACGGAAGCCTACGAGCAGTACTTC. It specifies CSARETGTEAYEQYF.

The genes are TRBV9 and TRBJ2-5; 12 nucleotides match TRBD2. V shed 4 bases and J 5 bases; nucleotides not matched to a gene: 9. Germline lookup yields CDR1 SGDLS and CDR2 YYNGEE. The CDR3 spans 16 residues. The CDR3 region is CASSRRASGRVETQYF. DNA for the CDR3: TGTGCCAGCAGCCGTAGAGCTAGCGGGAGGGTCGAGACCCAGTACTTC.

This chain uses TRBV12-3 or TRBV12-4 with TRBJ2-5; 11 bases fit TRBD2. The J call could be wrong; TRBJ2-1 is a better fit for the DNA end. The CDR3 extends over 14 amino acids. DNA for the CDR3: TGTGCCAGCAGTAATAGCGGGAGGGTCGGTGAGCAGTTCTTC. Residues: CASSNSGRVGEQFF.

This clonotype was seen at least ten times. This chain joins TRBV12-3 or TRBV12-4 and TRBJ2-7; 12 nucleotides align to TRBD1. Unmatched junction bases numbered 9, after V lost 4 bases and J lost 8 bases. This CDR3 has 15 amino acids. CDR3 bases: TGTGCCAGCAGTTCGGGACAGGGGGCTCGGGATCAGCAGTACTTC. It translates to CASSSGQGARDQQYF.

There are many counts of this clonotype. V is TRBV25-1 and J is TRBJ1-2; D call uncertain. V was pared by 4 bases and J by 0 bases, with 9 bases between. Germline CDR1 MGHDK, CDR2 SYGVNS. CDR3 length: 14 amino acids. The CDR3 loop reads CASSADGANYGYTF. In DNA form, the CDR3 reads TGTGCCAGCAGTGCCGACGGAGCTAACTATGGCTACACCTTC.

This clonotype has ten or more counts. The chain carries TRBV5-1 and TRBJ1-1, with 7 positions matching TRBD1. The V segment lost 4 bases and the J segment 5 bases; nucleotides outside the gene matches: 5. Germline values: CDR1 SGHRS, CDR2 YFSETQ. The CDR3 consists of 13 residues. As DNA, the CDR3 is TGCGCCAGCAGCGACAGGGACGAAACTGAAGCTTTCTTT. The encoded protein is CASSDRDETEAFF.

About this clonotype: Given a much more abundant clone one base away, this may be a read error. Because the CDR3 is missing its conserved closing phenylalanine or tryptophan, this is likely a read error. The chain is built from TRBV11-2 and TRBJ2-2, with 7 bases that match TRBD1. After removal of 2 bases from V and 3 bases from J, the junction contained 12 bases not matched to a gene. The CDR3 has 18 amino acids. Looked up from germline, CDR1 is SGHAT and CDR2 is FQNNGV. CDR3 amino acids: CASSLTPGTASHTGELFL. The CDR3 DNA is TGTGCCAGCAGCTTAACCCCTGGGACAGCCAGCCACACCGGGGAGCTGTTTTTA.

This clonotype was seen at least ten times. This chain uses TRBV12-3 or TRBV12-4 with TRBJ1-5; 7 bases align to TRBD1. The CDR3 consists of 13 residues. The V gene end was trimmed by 2 bases and the J gene end by 9 bases; junction bases not matched to a gene: 4. The CDR3 protein is CASSLKGGLPQHF. The CDR3 DNA sequence: TGTGCCAGCAGTTTAAAAGGGGGCCTGCCCCAGCATTTT.

The chain combines TRBV10-2 with TRBJ2-1; D might be TRBD1 (6 bases). The germline V gene has CDR1 WSHSY and CDR2 SAAADI. Deletions cut 9 bases from V and 4 bases from J, with 16 bases between. The CDR3 totals 14 residues. This chain's CDR3 is CASTGLDRYNEQFF. For the CDR3, the DNA is TGCGCCAGTACAGGGCTGGACCGATACAATGAGCAGTTCTTC.

A few counts support this clonotype. V usage is TRBV2 and J usage is TRBJ1-3, with no clear D. The length of the CDR3 is 13 residues. Deletions cut 6 bases from V and 4 bases from J, with 10 bases between. Germline V CDR1 and CDR2: SNHLY, FYNNEI. In DNA form, the CDR3 reads TGTGCCAGCAGAGAACAGTCCGGAAACACCATATATTTT. It encodes CASREQSGNTIYF.

This sequence joins TRBV9 and TRBJ2-7, with a possible D match to TRBD2 (5 bases). CDR1 and CDR2 (germline): SGDLS, YYNGEE. This CDR3 contains 15 residues. The V and J ends lost 2 bases and 0 bases respectively, with 12 bases between them. CDR3: CASSVGQDSSYEQYF. In DNA form, the CDR3 reads TGTGCCAGCAGCGTTGGTCAGGACTCCTCCTACGAGCAGTACTTC.

The table lists this clonotype with many counts. The CDR3 here is CASSRRDGTYGYTF. DNA of the CDR3: TGTGCCAGCAGCAGAAGGGACGGCACTTATGGCTACACCTTC. The chain employs TRBV5-4 and TRBJ1-2; weak D call: TRBD1 (5 bases). V lost 4 bases to trimming and J lost 5 bases, with 15 bases between them. The CDR3 extends over 14 amino acids. The germline V gene has CDR1 SGHNT and CDR2 YYREEE (reference sequence).

This clonotype has a count of ten or more. This chain joins TRBV28 and TRBJ1-6; the D is unclear. Germline V gene data show CDR1 as MDHEN and CDR2 as SYDVKM. This CDR3 spans 12 amino acids. The V end was cut by 5 bases, the J end by 6 bases, with 5 bases between. The DNA of the CDR3 is TGTGCCAGCAGTCTCATTAATTCACCCCTCCACTTT. Protein product: CASSLINSPLHF.

The J gene is TRBJ2-7, the V gene TRBV20-1; weak D call: TRBD2 (7 bases). The end of the DNA fits TRBJ2-1 better, so the J call may be wrong. Germline CDR1 is DFQATT and CDR2 is SNEGSKA (reference sequence). There are 14 residues in the CDR3. The CDR3 DNA reads TGCAGTGCTAGTAGGGGGGGCTCCTACAATGAGCAGTTCTTC. Its protein product is CSASRGGSYNEQFF.

Ten or more counts support this clonotype. The J gene is TRBJ1-1, the V gene TRBV6-5; no clear D. Trimming cost V 8 bases and J 2 bases, with 15 bases left between them. This CDR3 has 14 residues. CDR1 and CDR2 from the germline V gene are MNHEY and SVGAGI. This chain's CDR3 is CASGLSGVNTEAFF. The CDR3 DNA follows: TGTGCCAGCGGACTCAGCGGGGTTAACACTGAAGCTTTCTTT.

This clonotype was counted at least ten times. The chain couples TRBV10-3 to TRBJ2-5, with TRBD1 matching over 8 bases. V was clipped by 0 bases and J by 1 base; unmatched bases: 1. CDR1 and CDR2 (germline): ENHRY, SYGVKD. The CDR3 is 15 amino acids. CDR3 DNA sequence: TGTGCCATCAGTGAGTCTGGGACAGGCCAAGAGACCCAGTACTTC. It translates to CAISESGTGQETQYF.

Here the CDR3 DNA reads TGTGCCACCAGACAGGGGTGGGGCACTGAAGCTTTCTTT. Residues: CATRQGWGTEAFF. This sequence joins TRBV24-1 and TRBJ1-1; 7 nucleotides match TRBD1. From germline, CDR1 is KGHDR and CDR2 SFDVKD. The junction had 5 bases not matched to a gene; V was cut back by 7 bases and J by 4 bases. The CDR3 has 13 residues.

This clonotype has just a few counts. The genes are TRBV7-2 and TRBJ1-1; D possibly corresponds to TRBD1 (6 bases). The CDR3 is 14 residues long. V lost 6 bases and J 2 bases, leaving 13 bases between the germline ends. CDR1 is SGHTA, CDR2 FQGNSA, per germline. The CDR3, as DNA: TGTGCCAGCAGTTATCCGGGACAAAACACTGAAGCTTTCTTT. Translating gives CASSYPGQNTEAFF.

The table lists this clonotype with many counts. The chain recombines TRBV25-1 with TRBJ2-7; tentatively, D is TRBD2 (5 bases). This CDR3 has 12 residues. V was clipped by 3 bases and J by 7 bases, with 10 bases between them. CDR1 and CDR2 from the germline V gene are MGHDK and SYGVNS. DNA for the CDR3: TGTGCCAGCAGTGACCTGACGGGGGAGCAGTACTTC. Translating it yields CASSDLTGEQYF.

The J gene is TRBJ2-2, the V gene TRBV5-1; D gene uncertain. The CDR3 length is 14 residues. Germline V gene data show CDR1 as SGHRS and CDR2 as YFSETQ. Trimming shortened V by 0 bases and J by 7 bases, and 10 bases separated the two germline ends. CDR3 sequence reads: CASSLGMASGELFF. The CDR3 nucleotides read TGCGCCAGCAGCTTGGGGATGGCTAGCGGGGAGCTGTTTTTT.

This clonotype was detected ten times or more. The chain couples TRBV19 to TRBJ1-2, with unresolved D. This CDR3 comprises 14 residues. The V end lost 8 bases, the J end lost 3 bases, and 16 bases lay between the germline ends. Germline V gene data show CDR1 as LNHDA and CDR2 as SQIVND (reference sequence). DNA of the CDR3: TGTGCCAGTGAGTACCGGCTTGGGGACTATGGCTACACCTTC. This sequence encodes CASEYRLGDYGYTF.

Note on this clonotype: The junction differs from germline at one of its ends, possibly a read error. The chain recombines TRBV25-1 with TRBJ2-3; either TRBD1 or TRBD2 may fit D (6 bases each). Germline V gene lookup returns CDR1 MGHDK and CDR2 SYGVNS. CDR3 size: 16 residues. CDR3 amino acids: CTSSATRGDDTDTQYF. CDR3 sequence (DNA): TGTACCAGCAGCGCAACGAGGGGGGATGACACAGATACGCAGTATTTT.

Comments on this clonotype: Just one base apart from a much larger clone, this may be a read error. The chain carries TRBV10-3 and TRBJ2-7; D is unresolved. The CDR3 consists of 13 residues. Per the germline V gene, CDR1 is ENHRY and CDR2 is SYGVKD. Trimming removed 3 bases from V and 5 bases from J, with 11 bases in between. CDR3 sequence reads: CAISETWAHEQYF. The CDR3 bases are TGTGCCATCAGTGAAACCTGGGCCCACGAGCAGTACTTC.

This clonotype was counted ten times or more. CDR3 in amino acids: CASSVGQLYGYTF. CDR3 DNA sequence: TGTGCCAGCAGCGTCGGACAGCTCTATGGCTACACCTTC. The J gene is TRBJ1-2, the V gene TRBV5-6; the D gene is possibly TRBD1 (6 bases). V lost 4 bases and J lost 4, with 11 bases in between. This CDR3 region has 13 residues. Germline V gene sequence: CDR1 SGHDT, CDR2 YYEEEE.

This chain connects TRBV5-6 to TRBJ2-2, with unresolved D. The CDR3 is 14 residues long. Germline loops: CDR1 SGHDT, CDR2 YYEEEE. V gave up 5 bases and J gave up 6 bases, with 14 bases separating them. DNA for the CDR3: TGTGCCAGCAGTTTCCCTCAGGAAGCCGGGGAGCTGTTTTTT. Translated: CASSFPQEAGELFF.

This clonotype was counted ten times or more. The V call is TRBV15, the J call TRBJ2-7, with D unresolved. Germline V CDR1 and CDR2: LNHNV, YYDKDF (reference sequence). This CDR3 contains 15 residues. V was trimmed by 0 bases and J by 1 base, leaving 10 bases between them. CDR3 sequence: CATSRDYGPSYEQYF. CDR3 sequence (DNA): TGTGCCACCAGCAGAGATTATGGGCCGTCCTACGAGCAGTACTTC.